The text below deals with one T cell receptor (beta chain). What it binds is not known. The V end was cut by 5 bases, the J end by 4 bases, with 11 bases between. This CDR3 comprises 14 residues. This specimen comes from a study of blood T cells in healthy people across ages. The study, taken as a whole, reports: Underestimates were what the diversity estimates from one million T cells were considered to be. Per million T cells, TCR beta diversity dropped about linearly as age rose.

Then a second PCR, running roughly 7 to 11 cycles, was carried out with a sample-barcoded 5' primer and a J-beta primer mix. Every molecule of cDNA carried a tag from a template-switch adaptor with 12 random nucleotides. All samples yielded 2.5 million or more CDR3-containing paired-end reads. One entry per CDR3 protein, called by TCRdb with MiXCR from the 5' RACE reads. The data show 1.2 million to 1.5 million distinct CDR3 sequences, with around 59% seen just once and over 6.5% held by the top ten. V usage is TRBV12-3 or TRBV12-4 and J usage is TRBJ1-4, with a possible D match to TRBD1 (5 bases). The specimen sequenced was blood. The origin of this receptor is a man between 18 and 29 years old in good health. The CDR3 DNA reads TGTGCCAGCAGTACATCGGGACTTAATGAAAAACTGTTTTTT. Translation: CASSTSGLNEKLFF.